This T cell receptor (beta chain) was found in a study of T cells in women clearing cervical HPV infection. The wider study: Controls' single incident HPV16 infection cleared within 12 months without precancer.

This CDR3 has 15 residues. Germline V lookup: CDR1 SEHNR, CDR2 FQNEAQ (reference sequence). immunoSEQ multiplex PCR used an average of roughly 1,300 ng genomic DNA. Sequenced by immunoSEQ multiplex PCR; TCRdb stores in-frame clones only, minus some. Recorded for this sample: 22,000 or so clones. Regarding this clone: The CDR3 end falls 3 residues outside the read, so it is completed with the germline J gene.

MY09/MY11 PCR detected cervical HPV DNA; dot-blot assigned genotypes. The chain combines TRBV7-9 with TRBJ1-2; D is undetermined. This TCR was sampled from a woman between 18 and 70 years old with a cervical HPV16 infection that either progressed to CIN3+ or cleared (not recorded which). The specimen sequenced was blood buffy coat. CDR3 bases read: TGTGCCAGCACCCCTAGCCGGGGTGCGAAAGATACC. Its protein product is CASTPSRGAKDT. The whole CDR3 sequence is CASTPSRGAKDTYTF.